The present entry profiles one T cell receptor beta chain with its context. Its antigen is undetermined. Recipients boosted at about 4 weeks or about 12 weeks are pooled. These data belong to a study of T cell responses to AZD1222 COVID-19 vaccine. Generated by immunoSEQ multiplex PCR, the TCRdb table keeps only in-frame clones and is missing some. The repertoire holds roughly 270,000 clones, with 90% to 95% as singletons. This CDR3 has 13 residues. Trimming took 6 bases from V and 6 from J, leaving 12 bases between them. From germline, CDR1 is MNHEY and CDR2 SVGAGI. Study-wide points: Increases in Spike-specific TCR breadth and depth were seen after two AZD1222 doses.

This sample comprised peripheral blood, obtained 28 days after the second AZD1222 dose. The chain is built from TRBV6-5 and TRBJ2-1, with D maybe TRBD1 (8 bases). This TCR derives from an adult who received the AZD1222 COVID-19 vaccine. The CDR3 region is CASSHRGGNEQFF. The DNA of the CDR3 is TGTGCCAGCAGCCACAGGGGGGGCAATGAGCAGTTCTTC.